This is a list of T cell receptor beta chains from one sample in a study of shared clonotypes between healthy human individuals. Assay used: immunoSEQ multiplex PCR; TCRdb lists only in-frame clones, some missing. Among approximately 600,000 clones listed, around 95% were seen once. Sequenced sample: naive CD8+ T cells sorted from blood. Source of these receptors: a woman aged 25 to 39 in good health. Each CDR3 is given with its conserved first and last residue. A D gene is named only where the DNA matches it firmly. The size entry is marked missing in some rows and otherwise reads once, few, many or a size class.

size | D | J | V | DNA | CDR3
NA | TRBD1 | TRBJ2-7 | TRBV6-1 | TGTGCCAGCAGTGCCGCCGGGACAGGGGGCGTCGAGCAGTACTTC | CASSAAGTGGVEQYF
NA | NA | TRBJ1-5 | TRBV5-5 | TGTGCCAGCAGCTTGTGGGACGGCAATCAGCCCCAGCATTTT | CASSLWDGNQPQHF
once | NA | TRBJ2-5 | TRBV27 | TGTGCCAGCAGCCTGACAGAACAAGAGACCCAGTACTTC | CASSLTEQETQYF
NA | TRBD1 | TRBJ2-2 | TRBV9 | TGTGCCAGCAGCGTAGGCCGACAGGGTGAGGGGACCGGGGAGCTGTTTTTT | CASSVGRQGEGTGELFF
few | NA | TRBJ1-1 | TRBV30 | TGTGCCTGGAGTGGGACGGTGGAAGTTGACACTGAAGCTTTCTTT | CAWSGTVEVDTEAFF
NA | NA | TRBJ1-2 | TRBV28 | TGTGCCAGCAGTTTCGGGACCTCCTATGGCTACACCTTC | CASSFGTSYGYTF
NA | NA | TRBJ1-4 | TRBV5-1 | TGCGCCAGCAGCTTGTGGGGGTTGGGGGAAAAACTGTTTTTT | CASSLWGLGEKLFF
NA | TRBD2 | TRBJ2-1 | TRBV9 | TGTGCCAGCAGTGACTGGACTAGCGGGAGATCGGATGAGCAGTTCTTC | CASSDWTSGRSDEQFF
NA | NA | TRBJ2-1 | TRBV11-2 | TGTGCCAGCAGCTTATTATCCCGCGGTGGAGGGGAGCAGTTCTTC | CASSLLSRGGGEQFF
NA | NA | TRBJ1-1 | TRBV11-2 | TGTGCCAGCAGCTCCAACACAGGGAGAGTGTACACTGAAGCTTTCTTT | CASSSNTGRVYTEAFF
NA | NA | TRBJ1-2 | TRBV9 | TGTGCCAGCAGCGGACGCGACTATGGCTACACCTTC | CASSGRDYGYTF
NA | NA | TRBJ2-2 | TRBV21-1 | TGTGCCAGCAGCTCTAGGACTAGCGGCAACACCGGGGAGCTGTTTTTT | CASSSRTSGNTGELFF
NA | NA | TRBJ2-5 | TRBV7-2 | TGTGCCAGCAGCTCCTACTTGTACCAAGAGACCCAGTACTTC | CASSSYLYQETQYF
NA | NA | TRBJ1-2 | TRBV6-1 | TGTGCCAGCAGGGCATGGCCCTATGGCTACACCTTC | CASRAWPYGYTF
NA | NA | TRBJ2-1 | TRBV13 | TGTGCCAGCAGCCTACAGGGATGGGATGAGCAGTTCTTC | CASSLQGWDEQFF
NA | NA | TRBJ2-7 | TRBV28 | TGTGCCAGCAGTTTACTAGGGGAGGCCTCCTACGAGCAGTACTTC | CASSLLGEASYEQYF
NA | TRBD1 | TRBJ2-1 | TRBV10-3 | TGTGCCATCAGTCCGGGACAGGACCCCAATGAGCAGTTCTTC | CAISPGQDPNEQFF
NA | NA | TRBJ2-2 | TRBV7-8 | TGTGCCAGCAGCTTGTTGGCAGGATCGAACACCGGGGAGCTGTTTTTT | CASSLLAGSNTGELFF
NA | NA | TRBJ1-1 | TRBV7-3 | TGTGCCAGCAAAATGGACGTCGGCGTGAACACTGAAGCTTTCTTT | CASKMDVGVNTEAFF
NA | TRBD1 | TRBJ1-2 | TRBV28 | TGTGCCAGCAGTTCCCCCCGGGACAGGGGGAACTATGGCTACACCTTC | CASSSPRDRGNYGYTF
NA | NA | TRBJ1-2 | TRBV6-6 | TGTGCCAGCAGGCTCAATCCGGGTGACGACTACACCTTC | CASRLNPGDDYTF
NA | TRBD2 | TRBJ2-7 | TRBV9 | TGTGCCAGCAGCGTCGATCGAAGCGGGAGGGCCTACGAGCAGTACTTC | CASSVDRSGRAYEQYF
NA | TRBD1 | TRBJ2-7 | TRBV2 | TGTGCCAGAAACCGGGACAGGGGTTCCTACGAGCAGTACTTC | CARNRDRGSYEQYF
NA | NA | TRBJ1-2 | TRBV5-5 | TGTGCCAGCAGCTTGATGACCAGGGGCGGCTATGGCTACACCTTC | CASSLMTRGGYGYTF
NA | NA | TRBJ1-2 | TRBV5-1 | TGCGCCAGCAGGGGTCCCCAAGGGGGTATGGACTATGGCTACACCTTC | CASRGPQGGMDYGYTF
NA | NA | TRBJ2-7 | TRBV6-5 | TGTGCCAGCAGCCCCGAGGCACCTATCGCCTACGAGCAGTACTTC | CASSPEAPIAYEQYF
NA | NA | TRBJ2-7 | TRBV11-3 | TGTGCCAGCAGCATAGGGGGAGGCGAGCAGTACTTC | CASSIGGGEQYF
NA | NA | TRBJ2-1 | TRBV5-8 | TGTGCCAGCACCCATGCCCCAGTTGGAAACAGGGACAATGAGCAGTTCTTC | CASTHAPVGNRDNEQFF
NA | NA | TRBJ2-7 | TRBV27 | TGTGCCAGCAGTTTATCATTAGGACGGGGAACCTACGAGCAGTACTTC | CASSLSLGRGTYEQYF
NA | TRBD2 | TRBJ2-7 | TRBV28 | TGTGCCAGCAATCCCCGGGAGGGCAGCGGGAGACCGTTCGAGCAGTACTTC | CASNPREGSGRPFEQYF
NA | NA | TRBJ2-1 | TRBV18 | TGTGCCAGCTCATATTCTTCGGGGCTAGGATACAATGAGCAGTTCTTC | CASSYSSGLGYNEQFF
NA | NA | TRBJ2-5 | TRBV7-9 | TGTGCCAGCAGCCAATTGACCCCACAAGAGACCCAGTACTTC | CASSQLTPQETQYF
once | TRBD2 | TRBJ2-1 | TRBV6-4 | TGTGCCAGCAGTGAAAGACTAGCGGGAGCGGTGGATGAGCAGTTCTTC | CASSERLAGAVDEQFF
NA | NA | TRBJ1-5 | TRBV10-3 | TGTGCCATCAGTGAGTCGGATATGGGCATCGCTAGCAATCAGCCCCAGCATTTT | CAISESDMGIASNQPQHF
NA | TRBD1 | TRBJ2-7 | TRBV7-9 | TGTGCCAGCAGCCCGAAGGGGGTGGGGACAGGGCTCTACGAGCAGTACTTC | CASSPKGVGTGLYEQYF
NA | TRBD2 | TRBJ2-7 | TRBV4-1 | TGCGCCAGCAGCCACTCCGGGACTAGCGGGATCCCCTCGCCTTCGAGCAAGCAGTACTTC | CASSHSGTSGIPSPSSKQYF
NA | TRBD2 | TRBJ2-3 | TRBV5-1 | TGCGCCAGCAGCTCCGGGACTAGCGGCTTCACAGATACGCAGTATTTT | CASSSGTSGFTDTQYF
NA | NA | TRBJ2-2 | TRBV9 | TGTGCCTCCAAAAGCGGAAACACCGGGGAGCTGTTTTTT | CASKSGNTGELFF
NA | NA | TRBJ2-7 | TRBV19 | TGTGCCAGTAGTCCTGTGAGGCTCTCCTACGAGCAGTACTTC | CASSPVRLSYEQYF
NA | NA | TRBJ2-7 | TRBV29-1 | TGCAGCGTTGGAAGGGACGGAGATAAGTACTTC | CSVGRDGDKYF
NA | NA | TRBJ2-3 | TRBV27 | TGTGCCAGCGGGCGAGATACGCAGTATTTT | CASGRDTQYF
NA | NA | TRBJ1-1 | TRBV27 | TGTGCCAGCAGTCCCTCCGGGGGCGAGCTGGCCACTGAAGCTTTCTTT | CASSPSGGELATEAFF
NA | TRBD2 | TRBJ2-3 | TRBV2 | TGTGCCACTCGCCGTACTAGCGCGAGCACAGATACGCAGTATTTT | CATRRTSASTDTQYF
once | TRBD1 | TRBJ2-7 | TRBV27 | TGTGCCAGCAGTTTACGACAGGGGTCCAACGAGCAGTACTTC | CASSLRQGSNEQYF
NA | TRBD1 | TRBJ1-5 | TRBV19 | TGTGCCAGTAGCCCGGGACAGGGTTATCAGCCCCAGCATTTT | CASSPGQGYQPQHF
NA | NA | TRBJ1-5 | TRBV6-1 | TGTGCCAGCAGCCATACAGGGTTGGGGGTTCAGCCCCAGCATTTT | CASSHTGLGVQPQHF
NA | NA | TRBJ1-2 | TRBV28 | TGTGCCAGCAGTTTATCGGTCGGTGACAAGAACTATGGCTACACCTTC | CASSLSVGDKNYGYTF
NA | TRBD1 | TRBJ1-4 | TRBV28 | TGTGCCAGCAGGAGGGAAGACGGGACAGTTAATGAAAAACTGTTTTTT | CASRREDGTVNEKLFF
NA | NA | TRBJ2-7 | TRBV7-8 | TGTGCCAGCAGCTTTGGCCACTTACGGGGCTACGAGCAGTACTTC | CASSFGHLRGYEQYF
once | NA | TRBJ2-3 | TRBV11-2 | TGTGCCAGCAGGCTCTCCGGTCTGGGCACAGATACGCAGTATTTT | CASRLSGLGTDTQYF
once | NA | TRBJ2-7 | TRBV11-2 | TGTGCCACCCGAGGAATTTCCTACGAGCAGTACTTC | CATRGISYEQYF
NA | NA | TRBJ1-1 | TRBV2 | TGTGCCATTCTGGCGGCAGGACGGAACACTGAAGCTTTCTTT | CAILAAGRNTEAFF
NA | NA | TRBJ2-3 | TRBV4-1 | TGCGCCAGCAGCCAAGAGTATGGGTCAGATACGCAGTATTTT | CASSQEYGSDTQYF
NA | TRBD1 | TRBJ1-5 | TRBV2 | TGTGCCAGCAGTGATGGCCAAGGACAGGGGAAGCATTTT | CASSDGQGQGKHF
NA | TRBD1 | TRBJ2-7 | TRBV27 | TGTGCCAGCAGTTTATTTCAGGGGGCTAGTATTCCCTACGAGCAGTACTTC | CASSLFQGASIPYEQYF